These T cell receptor beta chains were read from a single sample in a study of Ad26.COV2.S vaccination and SARS-CoV-2 variants. The protocol was immunoSEQ multiplex PCR, while the TCRdb copy is restricted to in-frame clones and leaves out a portion. The repertoire holds more than 400,000 clones, with 90% as singletons. This material consisted of peripheral blood, taken in a trial of Ad26.COV2.S vaccine versus placebo. The receptors were sampled from a person aged 18-65 years who received the Ad26.COV2.S COVID-19 vaccine or a placebo. The CDR3 runs from the conserved cysteine through the conserved F or W. The D gene is left open where the match is weak. Size is omitted from some rows. Given values are once, few, many or a class for expanded clones.

.	TRBV5-8	.	TRBJ2-3	TGTGCCAGCAGTCCCCCTCCGGAAGGGTGGGGCACAGATACGCAGTATTTT	CASSPPPEGWGTDTQYF
.	TRBV29-1	TRBD1	TRBJ1-5	TGCAGCGTTGAAGACGGGACAGTCTATGAACTAAATCAGCCCCAGCATTTT	CSVEDGTVYELNQPQHF
few	TRBV9	TRBD2	TRBJ2-3	TGTGCCAGCAGCGTGGGACTAGCGGCCACAGATACGCAGTATTTT	CASSVGLAATDTQYF
.	TRBV9	TRBD1	TRBJ2-7	TGTGCCAGCAGCGTAGGGGGGACAGGGGGCGCCCACTACTTC	CASSVGGTGGAHYF
.	TRBV6-5	TRBD1	TRBJ2-1	TGTGCCAGCAGTCCGGGACAGGGGGCTGAGCAGTTCTTC	CASSPGQGAEQFF
once	TRBV27	.	TRBJ2-5	TGTGCCAGCAGCCAAAAGGGTCGGGGGACCCAGTACTTC	CASSQKGRGTQYF
.	TRBV12-5	.	TRBJ2-3	TGTGCTAGCAGGGGTTCGGGCACAGATACGCAGTATTTT	CASRGSGTDTQYF
.	TRBV7-6	TRBD2	TRBJ2-1	TGTGCCAGCAGTTCCCGACTAGCGGGAGACAATGAGCAGTTCTTC	CASSSRLAGDNEQFF
few	TRBV6-5	.	TRBJ1-6	TGTGCCAGCGGCAGAGGGGGGGGTTCACCCCTCCACTTT	CASGRGGGSPLHF
once	TRBV19	.	TRBJ2-7	TGTGCCAGTAGTATAGAATTGGGACCTTTCTACGAGCAGTACTTC	CASSIELGPFYEQYF
.	TRBV9	.	TRBJ2-2	TGTGCCAGCAGCGTAGAGATGGCCGGGGAGCTGTTTTTT	CASSVEMAGELFF
few	TRBV9	TRBD1	TRBJ1-6	TGTGCCAGCAGCGTAGAGGGGACAGCCTATAATTCACCCCTCCACTTT	CASSVEGTAYNSPLHF
.	TRBV30	TRBD2	TRBJ2-7	TGTGCCTGGAGCAGGCCCCTAGCGGGAATCTACGAGCAGTACTTC	CAWSRPLAGIYEQYF
.	TRBV6-5	.	TRBJ2-7	TGTGCCAGCAGCAAATACGGAGAAGATTACGAGCAGTACTTC	CASSKYGEDYEQYF
once	TRBV7-6	.	TRBJ2-3	TGTGCCAGCAGCTTAGGTGGGGGAATGACAGATACGCAGTATTTT	CASSLGGGMTDTQYF
.	TRBV28	TRBD2	TRBJ2-3	TGTGCCAGCAAAGTCTTAGGGTCTAGCGGGACGATCACAGATACGCAGTATTTT	CASKVLGSSGTITDTQYF
.	TRBV7-2	TRBD2	TRBJ2-1	TGTGCCAGCAGCTTATCTAGCGGCTCCTACAATGAGCAGTTCTTC	CASSLSSGSYNEQFF
.	TRBV6-5	TRBD1	TRBJ1-5	TGTGCCAGCAGTTCGGACAGGGGAAGCAATCAGCCCCAGCATTTT	CASSSDRGSNQPQHF
.	TRBV5-1	.	TRBJ1-3	TGCGCCAGCAGCTTGACTGGTGGAAACACCATATATTTT	CASSLTGGNTIYF
.	TRBV14	.	TRBJ1-2	TGTGCCAGCAGCCCCCACTCTAACTATGGCTACACCTTC	CASSPHSNYGYTF
.	TRBV7-8	TRBD2	TRBJ2-7	TGTGCCAGCAGCTTGTTCCCCGGGACTAGCGGAATCTCCTACGAGCAGTACTTC	CASSLFPGTSGISYEQYF
.	TRBV14	.	TRBJ2-7	TGTGCCAGCAGCCAAGGCAACAGTGCATTCCACGAGCAGTACTTC	CASSQGNSAFHEQYF
few	TRBV2	TRBD1	TRBJ2-3	TGTGCCAGCAACCCGGACAGGGGAGTAACAGATACGCAGTATTTT	CASNPDRGVTDTQYF
.	TRBV3-1/TRBV3-2	.	TRBJ2-5	TGTGCCAGCAGCCAAGATTGGGAGACCCAGTACTTC	CASSQDWETQYF
.	TRBV7-3	TRBD2	TRBJ2-3	TGTGCCAGCAGCTTAACTGGGACTAGCGGGAGTCGATATACGCAGTATTTT	CASSLTGTSGSRYTQYF
.	TRBV7-6	.	TRBJ2-7	TGTGCCAGCAGCGCAGGGATCGAGCAGTACTTC	CASSAGIEQYF
.	TRBV25-1	.	TRBJ2-3	TGTGCCAGCAGCCCCCCGGGTACGGGGACAGATACGCAGTATTTT	CASSPPGTGTDTQYF
.	TRBV28	.	TRBJ1-1	TGTGCCAGTTCCTCGGCGGCGGGGGACACTGAAGCTTTCTTT	CASSSAAGDTEAFF
.	TRBV5-1	.	TRBJ1-5	TGCGCCAGCAGCCTAGGGCGCAATCAGCCCCAGCATTTT	CASSLGRNQPQHF
.	TRBV19	TRBD2	TRBJ2-2	TGTGCCAGTAGTATTATTTTGGGACTAGTTGATGCCGGGGAGCTGTTTTTT	CASSIILGLVDAGELFF